A single sample is the source of the 27 T cell receptor beta chains below, sequenced in a study of cytotoxic CD8 clonotypes in ibrutinib-treated CLL. Sequencing was performed with immunoSEQ multiplex PCR; in TCRdb, only in-frame clones are kept and a portion is missing. Of more than 200,000 clones listed, about three quarters are singletons. Sequencing used PBMCs, obtained after 24 months of ibrutinib treatment. These receptors came from a human donor with chronic lymphocytic leukemia.

This chain joins TRBV7-2 and TRBJ2-7; D unclear. The CDR3 contains 15 residues. Germline lookup yields CDR1 SGHTA and CDR2 FQGNSA. The V gene lost 5 bases and the J gene lost 0 bases, with 14 bases spanning the gap. In DNA form, the CDR3 reads TGTGCCAGCAGCGGAGAGCGCCTAGACTCCTACGAGCAGTACTTC. Its protein product is CASSGERLDSYEQYF.

This chain links TRBV15 with TRBJ1-2; D might be TRBD1 (5 bases). V lost 0 bases, J lost 5 bases, and 10 bases lay in between. Germline V gives CDR1 LNHNV, CDR2 YYDKDF (reference sequence). The CDR3 consists of 14 residues. The CDR3 sequence: CATSRDWQGYGYTF. The CDR3 coding sequence is TGTGCCACCAGCAGAGATTGGCAGGGTTATGGCTACACCTTC.

The chain recombines TRBV27 with TRBJ2-1; D gene unclear. The V gene's germline CDR1 is MNHEY and CDR2 SMNVEV (reference sequence). The CDR3 spans 15 residues. V was trimmed by 5 bases and J by 3 bases, leaving 14 bases between them. This CDR3 is CASSPKLDGYNEQFF. Written as DNA, the CDR3 is TGTGCCAGCAGTCCGAAATTGGACGGCTACAATGAGCAGTTCTTC.

This clone was picked up one time. The V and J genes are TRBV4-1 and TRBJ2-7, with D possibly matching TRBD2 (6 bases). There are 15 residues in the CDR3. Trimming took 0 bases from V and 2 from J, leaving 11 bases between them. In germline, CDR1 is MGHRA, CDR2 YSYEKL. The DNA of the CDR3 is TGCGCCAGCAGCCAAGAGGCACTAGCTACCTACGAGCAGTACTTC. It is translated as CASSQEALATYEQYF.

In this sample, this clone turned up a few times. This chain joins TRBV11-2 and TRBJ2-5, with TRBD1 identical over 8 bases. Germline trimming cut 1 base from V and 5 bases from J; bases unmatched to any gene: 6. CDR1 and CDR2 (germline): SGHAT, FQNNGV. The CDR3 consists of 15 residues. The CDR3 region is CASSLGAGGKETQYF. The DNA for the CDR3 is TGTGCCAGCAGCTTAGGTGCAGGGGGCAAGGAGACCCAGTACTTC.

The rearrangement links TRBV18 to TRBJ1-1; 7 nucleotides agree with TRBD1. The ends lost 2 bases at V and 2 bases at J; junction bases unmatched: 5. This CDR3 comprises 15 residues. Germline V CDR1 and CDR2: KGHSH, LQKENI. The CDR3 DNA sequence: TGTGCCAGCTCACCATGGAAGGGGGCAAACACTGAAGCTTTCTTT. Its translation is CASSPWKGANTEAFF.

This rearrangement joins TRBV7-9 to TRBJ1-2, with D possibly TRBD1 on 5 matching bases. The CDR3 contains 15 residues. In germline, CDR1 is SEHNR, CDR2 FQNEAQ (reference sequence). V lost 5 bases and J lost 1, with 14 bases in between. The CDR3 region is CASSQIMTDNYGYTF. CDR3 nucleotides: TGTGCCAGCAGCCAGATCATGACAGATAACTATGGCTACACCTTC.

This chain links TRBV30 with TRBJ2-7; the D gene is possibly TRBD2 (7 bases). The V gene's germline CDR1 is GTSNPN and CDR2 SVGIG (reference sequence). The CDR3 extends over 16 amino acids. The V and J ends lost 3 bases and 4 bases respectively, with 22 bases between them. The CDR3 sequence is CAWRPRGALWSYEQYF. CDR3 bases: TGTGCCTGGAGGCCCCGGGGGGCCCTATGGTCTTACGAGCAGTACTTC.

The gene calls are TRBV5-1 and TRBJ1-2, with a possible D match to TRBD1 (5 bases). The CDR3 runs 12 residues. Germline CDR1 reads SGHRS; CDR2 reads YFSETQ. Trimming shortened V by 2 bases and J by 6 bases, and 8 bases separated the two germline ends. In DNA, the CDR3 is TGCGCCAGCAGCTTTCAGGGTAATGGCTACACCTTC. Translation gives CASSFQGNGYTF.

This clone came up a few times. The chain carries TRBV28 and TRBJ2-5; D gene ambiguous. CDR1 is MDHEN, CDR2 SYDVKM, per germline. With 8 bases removed from V and 2 bases from J, the gap between germline ends came to 9 bases. The CDR3 has 12 amino acids. CDR3 sequence: CASRSSQETQYF. CDR3 nucleotide sequence: TGTGCCAGCCGTTCATCGCAAGAGACCCAGTACTTC.

J is TRBJ2-7 and V is TRBV27; D uncertain. The CDR3 contains 16 residues. Looked up from germline, CDR1 is MNHEY and CDR2 is SMNVEV (reference sequence). V dropped 3 bases and J dropped 3 bases, with 18 bases sitting between them. The CDR3 loop reads CASSFHRQFLFYEQYF. Here the CDR3 DNA reads TGTGCCAGCAGTTTTCACCGCCAGTTCTTATTCTACGAGCAGTACTTC.

The chain is built from TRBV18 and TRBJ2-1; unclear D gene. The V gene's germline CDR1 is KGHSH and CDR2 LQKENI. CDR3 length: 13 residues. The V end was cut by 2 bases, the J end by 2 bases, with 4 bases between. In DNA, the CDR3 is TGTGCCAGCTCACCAGGTACCTACAATGAGCAGTTCTTC. This codes for CASSPGTYNEQFF.

The chain recombines TRBV28 with TRBJ2-2; tentative D call: TRBD2 (6 bases). The CDR3 is made up of 13 amino acids. V gave up 7 bases and J gave up 7 bases, with 13 bases separating them. In germline, CDR1 is MDHEN, CDR2 SYDVKM. CDR3 protein: CASTPPGVGELFF. In DNA form, the CDR3 reads TGTGCCAGCACCCCCCCGGGAGTCGGGGAGCTGTTTTTT.

This clone was detected a few times. The chain joins TRBV30 to TRBJ1-5; D perhaps matches TRBD1 (6 bases). V lost 2 bases and J lost 4, with 9 bases in between. The CDR3 extends over 13 amino acids. Germline V gives CDR1 GTSNPN, CDR2 SVGIG (reference sequence). CDR3 sequence: CAWSPGVNQPQHF. CDR3 sequence (DNA): TGTGCCTGGAGTCCAGGGGTAAATCAGCCCCAGCATTTT.

This chain joins TRBV5-1 and TRBJ2-2; perhaps D is TRBD1 or TRBD2 (5 bases each). The CDR3 is made up of 15 amino acids. V was clipped by 3 bases and J by 7 bases, with 16 bases between them. CDR1 is SGHRS, CDR2 YFSETQ, per germline. CDR3 nucleotides: TGCGCCAGCAGCTGGGACCAACTAGACGGCGGGGAGCTGTTTTTT. It specifies CASSWDQLDGGELFF.

The chain combines TRBV5-1 with TRBJ2-7; D perhaps matches TRBD1 (5 bases). This CDR3 is built from 16 residues. Germline V gene sequence: CDR1 SGHRS, CDR2 YFSETQ. V lost 0 bases, J lost 6 bases, and 19 bases lay in between. This CDR3 is CASSLAIGSPGAEQYF. The DNA for the CDR3 is TGCGCCAGCAGCTTGGCTATCGGCTCCCCTGGGGCCGAGCAGTACTTC.

This chain uses TRBV7-2 with TRBJ1-5, with a weak D call TRBD1 (6 bases). This CDR3 spans 14 amino acids. Germline CDR1 reads SGHTA; CDR2 reads FQGNSA. V shed 4 bases and J shed 3 bases, with 10 bases lying between them. The DNA for the CDR3 is TGTGCCAGCAGCTCAACAGGGTTCAATCAGCCCCAGCATTTT. This translates into CASSSTGFNQPQHF.

The J gene is TRBJ1-2, the V gene TRBV10-3; TRBD1 might be the D (5 bases). Germline CDR1 ENHRY, CDR2 SYGVKD. Trimming left V 4 bases short and J 4 bases short, with 13 bases between. CDR3 length equals 14 residues. CDR3 residues: CAISGQNRTYGYTF. DNA of the CDR3: TGTGCCATCAGTGGACAGAACCGTACCTATGGCTACACCTTC.

This chain connects TRBV27 to TRBJ2-7; 9 nucleotides line up with TRBD1. The junction had 4 bases not matched to a gene; V was cut back by 2 bases and J by 8 bases. The CDR3 runs 13 residues. The V gene's germline CDR1 is MNHEY and CDR2 SMNVEV (reference sequence). CDR3 loop: CASSLGQGKKQYF. The DNA for the CDR3 is TGTGCCAGCAGTTTAGGACAGGGGAAGAAGCAGTACTTC.

This clone was picked up a small number of times. The chain employs TRBV6-6 and TRBJ2-1; 8 positions agree with TRBD1. The J segment lost 4 bases and the V segment lost 7 bases, leaving 6 bases of the junction unmatched. CDR3 length: 14 amino acids. Germline CDR1 reads MNHNY; CDR2 reads SVGAGI (reference sequence). As DNA, the CDR3 is TGTGCCAGCATCCAGGACAGGGAGTACAATGAGCAGTTCTTC. It encodes CASIQDREYNEQFF.

The chain carries TRBV5-1 and TRBJ2-7; D might be TRBD1 (6 bases). CDR3 length: 16 residues. The germline V gene has CDR1 SGHRS and CDR2 YFSETQ. Trimming left V 3 bases short and J 2 bases short, with 18 bases between. DNA of the CDR3: TGCGCCAGCAGCTCCCAAACATCAGGGGACACCTACGAGCAGTACTTC. Translation: CASSSQTSGDTYEQYF.

This chain connects TRBV4-2 to TRBJ2-7, with 9 positions matching TRBD1. V was clipped by 4 bases and J by 2 bases; unmatched bases: 6. The CDR3 has 15 residues. Germline CDR1 and CDR2: LGHNA and YNFKEQ. CDR3 protein: CASSLYRQGAYEQYF. The CDR3 nucleotides are TGTGCCAGCAGCCTATACCGACAGGGGGCCTACGAGCAGTACTTC.

The chain combines TRBV5-1 with TRBJ2-5; D gene uncertain. The CDR3 contains 13 residues. V lost 7 bases and J 2 bases, leaving 12 bases between the germline ends. Germline CDR1 is SGHRS and CDR2 is YFSETQ. This CDR3 reads CASGKASQETQYF. The CDR3 DNA reads TGCGCCAGCGGTAAGGCTTCTCAAGAGACCCAGTACTTC. Filled out from reference TRBV5-1 and TRBJ2-5, the complete variable domain reads KAGVTQTPRYLIKTRGQQVTLSCSPISGHRSVSWYQQTPGQGLQFLFEYFSETQRNKGNFPGRFSGRQFSNSRSEMNVSTLELGDSALYLCASGKASQETQYFGPGTRLLVL.

The chain carries TRBV9 and TRBJ1-2, with D unclear. This CDR3 has 15 amino acids. With 4 bases removed from V and 2 bases from J, the gap between germline ends came to 15 bases. From germline, CDR1 is SGDLS and CDR2 YYNGEE. CDR3: CASSSWTAENYGYTF. The CDR3 DNA follows: TGTGCCAGCAGCTCCTGGACCGCTGAGAACTATGGCTACACCTTC.

The CDR3 DNA is TGCGCCAGCAGCTCCGGACTTCTAGCGGGGGCCTACAATGAGCAGTTCTTC. Translation: CASSSGLLAGAYNEQFF. The chain links TRBV5-1 to TRBJ2-1; 10 nucleotides line up with TRBD2. CDR3 length equals 17 residues. Germline-derived CDR1 and CDR2 are SGHRS and YFSETQ. V lost 3 bases and J lost 2; bases outside the gene matches: 8. The full variable domain, rest sourced from reference TRBV5-1 and TRBJ2-1, is KAGVTQTPRYLIKTRGQQVTLSCSPISGHRSVSWYQQTPGQGLQFLFEYFSETQRNKGNFPGRFSGRQFSNSRSEMNVSTLELGDSALYLCASSSGLLAGAYNEQFFGPGTRLTVL.

This clone has just a few counts. The J gene is TRBJ2-2, the V gene TRBV7-9, with D tentatively TRBD1 (5 bases). Germline assignment: CDR1 SEHNR and CDR2 FQNEAQ (reference sequence). CDR3 length: 15 residues. V was trimmed by 5 bases and J by 6 bases, leaving 16 bases between them. CDR3 sequence reads: CASSGQQSAPGELFF. CDR3 in DNA: TGTGCCAGCAGCGGACAACAGAGCGCCCCCGGGGAGCTGTTTTTT.

This chain uses TRBV30 with TRBJ2-1, with 8 bases fitting TRBD2. Trimming at V came to 2 bases and at J to 7 bases, leaving 13 bases not matched to a gene. The CDR3 extends over 16 amino acids. The germline gives CDR1 GTSNPN, CDR2 SVGIG (reference sequence). The CDR3 bases are TGTGCCTGGAGTCCAGTTTTTCCGGGAGGGAATAATGAGCAGTTCTTC. Amino acid sequence: CAWSPVFPGGNNEQFF.